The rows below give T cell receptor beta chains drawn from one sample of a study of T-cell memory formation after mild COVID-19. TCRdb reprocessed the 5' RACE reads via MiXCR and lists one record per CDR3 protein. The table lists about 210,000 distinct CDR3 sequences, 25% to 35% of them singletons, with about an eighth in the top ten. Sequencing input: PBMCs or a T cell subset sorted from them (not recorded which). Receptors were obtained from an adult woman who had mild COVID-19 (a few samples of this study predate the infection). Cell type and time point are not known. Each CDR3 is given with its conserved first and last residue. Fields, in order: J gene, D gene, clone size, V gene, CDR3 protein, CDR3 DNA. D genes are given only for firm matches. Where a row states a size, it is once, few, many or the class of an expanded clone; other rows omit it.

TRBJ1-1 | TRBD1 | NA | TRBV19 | CASSILGQGAWDAFF | TGTGCCAGTAGTATTTTGGGACAGGGGGCATGGGATGCTTTCTTT
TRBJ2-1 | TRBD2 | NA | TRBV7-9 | CASSLVPAGGPRNEQFF | TGTGCCAGCAGCTTAGTCCCAGCGGGAGGGCCTAGGAATGAGCAGTTCTTC
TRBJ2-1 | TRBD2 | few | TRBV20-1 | CSARDSLAGEQFF | TGCAGTGCTAGAGATTCCCTAGCGGGTGAGCAGTTCTTC
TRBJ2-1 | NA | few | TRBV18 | CASLPGTPDWYYYNEQFF | TGTGCCAGCCTCCCGGGGACTCCGGATTGGTACTATTACAATGAGCAGTTCTTC
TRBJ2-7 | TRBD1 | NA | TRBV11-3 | CASSRGTGGVNEQYF | TGTGCCAGCAGCCGAGGGACAGGAGGAGTCAACGAGCAGTACTTC
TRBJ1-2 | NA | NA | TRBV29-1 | CSVVRLGAQGYTF | TGCAGCGTCGTGAGACTGGGGGCTCAAGGCTACACCTTC
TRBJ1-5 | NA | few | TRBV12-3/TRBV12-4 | CASRGLSQPQHF | TGTGCCAGCAGGGGGTTGAGTCAGCCCCAGCATTTT
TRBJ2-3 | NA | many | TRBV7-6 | CATTPTRGRTDTQYF | TGTGCCACCACACCGACCAGGGGCCGCACAGATACGCAGTATTTT
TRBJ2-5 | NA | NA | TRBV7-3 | CASSPWRQETQYF | TGTGCCAGCAGCCCCTGGCGGCAAGAGACCCAGTACTTC
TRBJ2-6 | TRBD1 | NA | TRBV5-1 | CASSLGQGRSGANVLTF | TGCGCCAGCAGCTTAGGACAGGGGAGGTCTGGGGCCAACGTCCTGACTTTC
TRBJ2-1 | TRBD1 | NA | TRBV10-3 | CAINTAGTGDYQFF | TGTGCCATCAATACCGCCGGGACAGGGGATTATCAGTTCTTC
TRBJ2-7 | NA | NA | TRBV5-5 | CASSFPDGEQYF | TGTGCCAGCAGCTTCCCGGACGGCGAGCAGTACTTC
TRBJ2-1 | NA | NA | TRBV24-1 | CATSEGRPFNEQFF | TGTGCCACCAGTGAAGGAAGGCCATTCAATGAGCAGTTCTTC
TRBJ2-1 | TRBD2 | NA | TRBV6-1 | CASTPSGGTYNEQFF | TGTGCCAGCACCCCCTCGGGAGGGACCTACAATGAGCAGTTCTTC
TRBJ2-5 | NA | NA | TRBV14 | CASSQYRQRDQETQYF | TGTGCCAGCAGCCAGTATAGACAGCGGGACCAAGAGACCCAGTACTTC
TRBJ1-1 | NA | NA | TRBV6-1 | CASSPNRVATEAFF | TGTGCCAGCAGTCCTAACCGGGTTGCCACTGAAGCTTTCTTT
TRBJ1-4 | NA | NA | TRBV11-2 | CASSLGGREQNATNEKLFF | TGTGCCAGCAGCTTAGGAGGGAGGGAGCAGAACGCAACTAATGAAAAACTGTTTTTT
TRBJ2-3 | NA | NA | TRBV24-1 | CAVEGFAGPDTQYF | TGTGCCGTGGAAGGGTTCGCGGGGCCAGATACGCAGTATTTT
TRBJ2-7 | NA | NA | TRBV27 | CASNIYSYEQYF | TGTGCCAGCAACATATATTCCTACGAGCAGTACTTC
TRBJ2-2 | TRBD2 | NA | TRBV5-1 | CASSFREGVGELFF | TGCGCCAGCAGCTTCCGGGAGGGGGTCGGGGAGCTGTTTTTT